Below are 10 T cell receptor beta chains sequenced from a single sample in a study of beta chain features in type 1 diabetes. Every bit of the isolated RNA underwent reverse transcription, so sequencing read expressed TCRB transcripts. Some clones are missing from TCRdb's copy, which holds only in-frame ones; the method was immunoSEQ multiplex PCR. Of some 150,000 clones listed, 40% to 60% are singletons. Sequencing was done on a sample of Tregs from blood. The receptors derive from a man aged 18 to 29 in good health.

The V and J genes are TRBV6-5 and TRBJ1-6; possible D gene TRBD1, 5 bases. V was pared by 8 bases and J by 4 bases, with 15 bases between. Germline V gene data show CDR1 as MNHEY and CDR2 as SVGAGI. This CDR3 spans 15 amino acids. The CDR3 sequence: CASRPGGTYNSPLHF. CDR3 sequence (DNA): TGTGCCAGCCGACCCGGCGGGACGTATAATTCACCCCTCCACTTT.

The rearrangement uses TRBV19 and TRBJ2-7; perhaps TRBD1 as D (5 bases). The CDR3 has 14 amino acids. Germline assignment: CDR1 LNHDA and CDR2 SQIVND (reference sequence). V was cut by 5 bases and J by 2 bases, with 13 bases left in between. The CDR3 protein is CASSWAKGPYEQYF. CDR3 bases: TGTGCCAGTAGTTGGGCAAAGGGGCCCTACGAGCAGTACTTC.

This rearrangement joins TRBV30 to TRBJ2-6; 8 bases are shared with TRBD2. In germline, CDR1 is GTSNPN, CDR2 SVGIG (reference sequence). J gave up 0 bases and V 3 bases, and 10 bases lay outside the gene matches. The CDR3 has 18 amino acids. The CDR3 DNA reads TGTGCCTGGAGGAGGGTAGCGGGGTACTACTCTGGGGCCAACGTCCTGACTTTC. This codes for CAWRRVAGYYSGANVLTF.

This chain links TRBV4-2 with TRBJ1-5; D may be TRBD1 (5 bases). The CDR3 runs 18 residues. Trimming pared 1 base from V and 1 base from J, leaving 17 bases between. In germline, CDR1 is LGHNA, CDR2 YNFKEQ. CDR3 nucleotides: TGTGCCAGCAGCCAAGGGGAAGGGGCGGGATTCAGCAATCAGCCCCAGCATTTT. Protein product: CASSQGEGAGFSNQPQHF.

This clone appeared a single time. The chain carries TRBV19 and TRBJ1-2, with 7 bases fitting TRBD1. This CDR3 contains 16 residues. Looked up from germline, CDR1 is LNHDA and CDR2 is SQIVND (reference sequence). The V gene end was trimmed by 5 bases and the J gene end by 8 bases; junction bases not matched to a gene: 17. The DNA of the CDR3 is TGTGCCAGTAGTCCCGGGACAGCGTATGGTATGGAGGGCTACACCTTC. The encoded protein is CASSPGTAYGMEGYTF.

The V call is TRBV5-6, the J call TRBJ1-4, with D maybe TRBD1 (5 bases). Germline values: CDR1 SGHDT, CDR2 YYEEEE. The CDR3 has 17 amino acids. Trimming removed 1 base from V and 7 bases from J, with 20 bases in between. CDR3 bases: TGTGCCAGCAGCTTGTTGGGCGGGGGACCTCGCGGTGAAAAACTGTTTTTT. Amino acids: CASSLLGGGPRGEKLFF.

The CDR3 DNA follows: TGTGCCAGCAGCGTCGGACTAGCGGGAGGACATACGCAGTATTTT. Amino acids: CASSVGLAGGHTQYF. The rearrangement links TRBV9 to TRBJ2-3; 14 positions agree with TRBD2. Germline CDR1 SGDLS, CDR2 YYNGEE. V shed 2 bases and J 7 bases; nucleotides not matched to a gene: 3. This CDR3 spans 15 amino acids.

The rearrangement uses TRBV4-1 and TRBJ1-2; no definite D call. Germline-derived CDR1 and CDR2 are MGHRA and YSYEKL. V gave up 1 base and J gave up 2 bases, with 5 bases separating them. The CDR3 runs 13 residues. The CDR3 DNA is TGCGCCAGCAGCCAAGGAACAAACTATGGCTACACCTTC. Residues: CASSQGTNYGYTF.

The CDR3 loop is CSARTSGRSKQFF. In DNA, the CDR3 is TGCAGCGCAAGGACTAGCGGGAGGTCTAAGCAGTTCTTC. The chain employs TRBV29-1 and TRBJ2-1, with 14 bases matching TRBD2. J gave up 11 bases and V 7 bases, and 7 bases lay outside the gene matches. The CDR3 has 13 residues. The germline CDR1 and CDR2 sequences are SQVTM and ANQGSEA.

V is TRBV7-9 and J is TRBJ1-2; D is unresolved. In germline, CDR1 is SEHNR, CDR2 FQNEAQ (reference sequence). This CDR3 comprises 13 residues. Trimming removed 2 bases from V and 2 bases from J, with 6 bases in between. CDR3 amino acids: CASSLLLNYGYTF. The CDR3 DNA follows: TGTGCCAGCAGCTTACTCCTCAACTATGGCTACACCTTC. Filled out from reference TRBV7-9 and TRBJ1-2, the complete variable domain reads DTGVSQNPRHKITKRGQNVTFRCDPISEHNRLYWYRQTLGQGPEFLTYFQNEAQLEKSRLLSDRFSAERPKGSFSTLEIQRTEQGDSAMYLCASSLLLNYGYTFGSGTRLTVV.